This T cell receptor (beta chain) was sequenced during a study of CD8+ T cells in alopecia areata. It was cDNA, reverse transcribed from extracted RNA, that served as the sequencing template. TCRdb's copy holds only in-frame clones and misses some; the assay was immunoSEQ multiplex PCR. The sample records about 82,000 clones, around 54% being singletons. V was clipped by 4 bases and J by 6 bases, with 13 bases between them. From germline, CDR1 is SQVTM and CDR2 ANQGSEA. The CDR3 has 13 amino acids. Samples from alopecia areata patients were lesional scalp punch biopsies and peripheral blood. CD4+ and CD8+ T cells were sorted from PBMCs.

This chain links TRBV29-1 with TRBJ2-1; D tentatively fits TRBD1 or TRBD2 (6 bases each). This receptor was taken from a human donor with alopecia areata. The material sequenced was NKG2D-high CD8+ T cells sorted from blood. The CDR3 spells CSVVSEGGNEQFF. The CDR3, as DNA: TGCAGCGTTGTATCGGAGGGGGGCAATGAGCAGTTCTTC.